This passage covers 4 T cell receptor beta chains from one sample sequenced in a study of vaccination and CD4 T cells after COVID-19. Sequenced with the Oncomine TCR Beta short-read assay was DNA taken from cultured CD4+ T cells. TCRdb reanalysed the PCR reads using MiXCR and keeps one entry per CDR3 protein. This table holds approximately 12,000 distinct CDR3 sequences, around three fifths found once. Treatment indicated: roughly nine-day PBMC culture with coronavirus spike peptide pools or control peptides (ViraFEST assay). What these receptors recognize is not known. The sample here was CD4+ T cells from blood, cultured in vitro, taken before SARS-CoV-2 vaccination. All receptors derive from a human donor who had recovered from COVID-19.

This clonotype has a handful of counts. This chain connects TRBV2 to TRBJ2-7, with TRBD1 identical over 7 bases. CDR1 is SNHLY, CDR2 FYNNEI, per germline. The CDR3 runs to 15 residues. V lost 7 bases and J lost 0; bases outside the gene matches: 9. The CDR3 reads CASKGGQPISYEQYF. Written as DNA, the CDR3 is TGTGCCAGCAAAGGGGGACAGCCTATCTCCTACGAGCAGTACTTC.

The J gene is TRBJ2-3, the V gene TRBV5-4; TRBD2 matches 10 bases. Trimming cost V 4 bases and J 4 bases; bases outside gene matches: 9. This CDR3 has 16 amino acids. The V gene's germline CDR1 is SGHNT and CDR2 YYREEE (reference sequence). CDR3: CASSPATSGKADTQYF. In nucleotides, the CDR3 is TGTGCCAGCAGCCCTGCAACTAGCGGGAAGGCAGATACGCAGTATTTT.

V and J are TRBV7-2 and TRBJ1-2; tentative D call: TRBD1 (6 bases). CDR1 and CDR2 (germline): SGHTA, FQGNSA. V lost 3 bases, J lost 6 bases, and 20 bases lay in between. The CDR3 runs 16 residues. As DNA, the CDR3 is TGTGCCAGCAGCTTCTCAGTACAGGGTGCGAGGGATGGCTACACCTTC. It encodes CASSFSVQGARDGYTF.

The genes are TRBV6-5 and TRBJ2-1, with TRBD2 matching 7 bases. Trimming took 3 bases from V and 7 from J; bases not matched to a gene: 6. Germline loops: CDR1 MNHEY, CDR2 SVGAGI. CDR3 length: 14 amino acids. CDR3 bases: TGTGCCAGCAGTTATACTAGCGAGAGGAATGAGCAGTTCTTC. Its translation is CASSYTSERNEQFF.